What follows are 10 T cell receptor beta chains derived from one specimen sequenced in a study of OX40 agonist ivuxolimab in advanced cancers. Using immunoSEQ multiplex PCR, the repertoire was profiled, and TCRdb retains in-frame clones only, with some absent. The repertoire includes about 74,000 clones, approximately 81% of them detected once, and 2.1% sits in the top ten. Sequencing used CD4+ or CD8+ T cells sorted from blood, obtained in a trial of the OX40 agonist ivuxolimab. The source of these receptors is an adult with an advanced solid tumor such as melanoma, head and neck, liver or kidney cancer.

This clone occurred once. V usage is TRBV4-3 and J usage is TRBJ2-7; either TRBD1 or TRBD2 may fit D (5 bases each). The CDR3 has 14 amino acids. Germline V gene lookup returns CDR1 LGHNA and CDR2 YSLEER. With 2 bases removed from V and 7 bases from J, the gap between germline ends came to 15 bases. The CDR3 spells CASSQWTGTREQYF. CDR3 DNA sequence: TGCGCCAGCAGCCAATGGACGGGGACGCGGGAGCAGTACTTC.

This clone was found once. The gene calls are TRBV5-1 and TRBJ2-1; D gene ambiguous. V lost 0 bases, J lost 8 bases, and 15 bases lay in between. The CDR3 sequence is 15 residues long. Looked up from germline, CDR1 is SGHRS and CDR2 is YFSETQ. The CDR3 bases are TGCGCCAGCAGCTTGGGGACGGCCAGGACCGATGAGCAGTTCTTC. Its protein product is CASSLGTARTDEQFF.

This clone showed up just once. V is TRBV7-3 and J is TRBJ2-1, with 11 bases lining up with TRBD2. The CDR3 has 15 amino acids. Germline assignment: CDR1 SGHTA and CDR2 FQGTGA. V was clipped by 4 bases and J by 3 bases; unmatched bases: 2. The CDR3 DNA is TGTGCCAGCAGCTCTAGCGGGGGGCTCTACAATGAGCAGTTCTTC. This encodes CASSSSGGLYNEQFF. The whole variable domain, filled in from reference TRBV7-3 and TRBJ2-1, reads GAGVSQTPSNKVTEKGKYVELRCDPISGHTALYWYRQSLGQGPEFLIYFQGTGAADDSGLPNDRFFAVRPEGSVSTLKIQRTERGDSAVYLCASSSSGGLYNEQFFGPGTRLTVL.

In nucleotides, the CDR3 is TGCAGTGCTAGCCCGGTTGGCTACACCTTC. It codes for CSASPVGYTF. J is TRBJ1-2 and V is TRBV20-1; the D is unclear. CDR3 length equals 10 residues. The germline V gene encodes CDR1 DFQATT and CDR2 SNEGSKA (reference sequence). Trimming cost V 3 bases and J 7 bases, with 6 bases left between them.

This clone was seen just once. Here the CDR3 reads CASSPRGTTYNEQFF. CDR3 nucleotides: TGTGCCAGCTCCCCTAGGGGGACAACTTACAATGAGCAGTTCTTC. This sequence joins TRBV9 and TRBJ2-1, with D tentatively TRBD1 (6 bases). Between the trimmed V and J ends, which lost 7 bases and 4 bases, there was a span of 18 bases. CDR1 SGDLS and CDR2 YYNGEE come from the germline V gene. The CDR3 is made up of 15 amino acids.

The chain carries TRBV18 and TRBJ2-3, with TRBD1 matching over 7 bases. The CDR3 covers 16 residues. The V gene end was trimmed by 1 base and the J gene end by 2 bases; junction bases not matched to a gene: 6. Germline V gene lookup returns CDR1 KGHSH and CDR2 LQKENI. CDR3 loop: CASSPLWDRDTDTQYF. DNA of the CDR3: TGTGCCAGCTCACCACTGTGGGACAGAGACACAGATACGCAGTATTTT.

The chain combines TRBV5-4 with TRBJ1-2, with 9 nucleotides matching TRBD1. Germline V gives CDR1 SGHNT, CDR2 YYREEE (reference sequence). The V and J ends lost 4 bases and 8 bases, in that order; junction bases with no gene match: 9. CDR3 size: 14 residues. The CDR3 protein is CASSPGQGRGGYTF. The CDR3 bases are TGTGCCAGCAGCCCCGGACAGGGGAGGGGAGGCTACACCTTC.

The V gene is TRBV11-3, the J gene TRBJ2-5; D not certain. Germline CDR1 is SGHNT and CDR2 is YENEEA. The ends were cut back, 0 bases at V and 2 bases at J, with 10 bases in the middle. The CDR3 contains 15 residues. CDR3 residues: CASSLDGSRQETQYF. DNA of the CDR3: TGTGCCAGCAGCTTAGACGGGTCACGACAAGAGACCCAGTACTTC.

This chain links TRBV28 with TRBJ1-5, with 8 bases lining up with TRBD1. CDR3 size: 14 residues. In germline, CDR1 is MDHEN, CDR2 SYDVKM. V lost 10 bases, J lost 2 bases, and 7 bases stayed unmatched. The CDR3 loop is CANGQGAGNQPQHF. DNA of the CDR3: TGTGCCAACGGACAGGGTGCGGGCAATCAGCCCCAGCATTTT. Drawing the rest from reference TRBV28 and TRBJ1-5, the complete variable domain is DVKVTQSSRYLVKRTGEKVFLECVQDMDHENMFWYRQDPGLGLRLIYFSYDVKMKEKGDIPEGYSVSREKKERFSLILESASTNQTSMYLCANGQGAGNQPQHFGDGTRLSIL.

The genes are TRBV21-1 and TRBJ2-1; the table's D gene call, TRBD2, was not cross checked with the DNA. TRBV21-1 is reported as a pseudogene. This CDR3 is built from 21 residues. The CDR3 loop reads CASSKAVMILAGSLLYNEQFF. CDR3 bases: TGTGCCAGCAGCAAAGCCGTCATGATACTAGCGGGATCTCTACTCTACAATGAGCAGTTCTTC.